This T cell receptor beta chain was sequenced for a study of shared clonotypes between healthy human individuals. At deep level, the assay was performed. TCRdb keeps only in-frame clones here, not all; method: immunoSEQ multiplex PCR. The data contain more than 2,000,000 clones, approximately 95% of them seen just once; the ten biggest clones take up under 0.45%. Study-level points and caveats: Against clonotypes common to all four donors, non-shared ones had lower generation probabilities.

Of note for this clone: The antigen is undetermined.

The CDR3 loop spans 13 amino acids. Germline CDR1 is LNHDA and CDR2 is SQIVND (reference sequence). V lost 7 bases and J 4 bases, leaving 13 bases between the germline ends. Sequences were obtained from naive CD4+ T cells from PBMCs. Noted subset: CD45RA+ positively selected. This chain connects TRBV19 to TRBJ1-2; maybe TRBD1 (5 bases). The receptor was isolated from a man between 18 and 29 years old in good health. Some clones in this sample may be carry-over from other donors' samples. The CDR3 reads CASINAGTYGYTF. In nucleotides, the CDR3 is TGTGCCAGTATCAATGCGGGGACCTATGGCTACACCTTC.